Presented here are 9 T cell receptor beta chains from one specimen sequenced in a study of circulating and synovial CD4+ cells in juvenile arthritis. Some clones are missing from TCRdb's copy, which holds only in-frame ones; the method was immunoSEQ multiplex PCR. The data contain some 16,000 clones, around 90% of them singletons. What was sequenced was CD4+ T cells from blood. These receptors all stem from a human donor with juvenile idiopathic arthritis.

This clone has just one count. CDR3 sequence reads: CASRPGQISYEQYF. The DNA of the CDR3 is TGTGCCAGCCGGCCTGGACAGATCTCCTACGAGCAGTACTTC. The rearrangement uses TRBV27 and TRBJ2-5, with a weak D call TRBD1 (6 bases). The J call is uncertain, as TRBJ2-7 better fits the DNA end. The CDR3 runs to 14 residues. Germline CDR1 is MNHEY and CDR2 is SMNVEV (reference sequence).

Comments on this clone: The junction does not match germline at one end; this may be a read error. Other DNA sequences in this sample translate to the same CDR3. The chain links TRBV30 to TRBJ1-6; TRBD1 is a possible D gene (6 bases). The length of the CDR3 is 12 residues. Germline values: CDR1 GTSNPN, CDR2 SVGIG (reference sequence). CDR3 amino acids: CAWDRLNSPLHF. The DNA for the CDR3 is TGTGCCTGGGACAGGTTAAATTCCCCCCTCCACTTT.

The V and J genes are TRBV28 and TRBJ1-6, with a tentative D call TRBD1 (6 bases). V shed 5 bases and J shed 5 bases, with 13 bases lying between them. From germline, CDR1 is MDHEN and CDR2 SYDVKM. The CDR3 has 15 residues. The CDR3 protein is CASSTQDRDNSPLHF. DNA for the CDR3: TGTGCCAGCAGTACCCAGGACAGAGATAATTCACCCCTCCACTTT.

The CDR3 spells CASSEAGQGRVEQFF. The CDR3 coding sequence is TGTGCCAGCAGTGAAGCAGGGCAGGGTAGGGTGGAGCAGTTCTTC. The rearrangement uses TRBV6-1 and TRBJ2-1; D is perhaps TRBD1 (5 bases). The V and J ends lost 0 bases and 10 bases respectively, with 16 bases between them. In germline, CDR1 is MNHNS, CDR2 SASEGT. The CDR3 has 15 residues.

The rearrangement uses TRBV6-1 and TRBJ1-2; 7 bases are a match to TRBD1. V lost 5 bases to trimming and J lost 3 bases; unmatched junction nucleotides: 3. Germline V gene sequence: CDR1 MNHNS, CDR2 SASEGT. This CDR3 region has 13 residues. The DNA for the CDR3 is TGTGCCAGCAGTCCCGACAGGGACTATGGCTACACCTTC. Protein product: CASSPDRDYGYTF.

This clone is a singleton in its sample. This sequence joins TRBV27 and TRBJ1-2, with 9 bases fitting TRBD1. This CDR3 is built from 16 residues. Germline lookup yields CDR1 MNHEY and CDR2 SMNVEV (reference sequence). The V gene end was trimmed by 5 bases and the J gene end by 3 bases; junction bases not matched to a gene: 10. CDR3 sequence (DNA): TGTGCCAGCAGTCCTGGGACAGGGAAGTACGACTATGGCTACACCTTC. This gives the protein CASSPGTGKYDYGYTF.

The rearrangement joins TRBV18 to TRBJ2-7; perhaps TRBD2 as D (5 bases). V shed 0 bases and J shed 1 base, with 10 bases lying between them. Per germline, CDR1 KGHSH and CDR2 LQKENI. The length of the CDR3 is 15 residues. The CDR3 DNA sequence: TGTGCCAGCTCACCACCGGAAAGCGGTTCCTACGAGCAGTACTTC. Translation gives CASSPPESGSYEQYF.

This chain links TRBV9 with TRBJ2-3; 8 nucleotides align to TRBD2. With 3 bases clipped from V and 4 bases from J, the junction kept 7 bases outside the gene matches. This CDR3 has 15 amino acids. Germline V gene lookup returns CDR1 SGDLS and CDR2 YYNGEE. The CDR3 spells CASSAPGGKADTQYF. The CDR3 bases are TGTGCCAGCAGCGCTCCGGGAGGGAAGGCAGATACGCAGTATTTT.

The chain recombines TRBV30 with TRBJ1-4; D not resolved. This CDR3 is 17 amino acids long. Germline V gene sequence: CDR1 GTSNPN, CDR2 SVGIG (reference sequence). V was pared by 2 bases and J by 10 bases, with 26 bases between. CDR3 protein: CAWSLGVVGVRAGKLFF. The CDR3 DNA follows: TGTGCCTGGAGTCTAGGCGTGGTCGGGGTGCGGGCCGGAAAACTGTTTTTT.